In this sample, the clone carrying this T cell receptor (beta chain) turned up many times. The sample originates from a study of blood T cell repertoires in COVID-19. Overall study: Nucleic acid was either cDNA or gDNA, and it came from T cells, B-cell-depleted T cells, or PBMCs.

This CDR3 comprises 13 residues. V was clipped by 6 bases and J by 5 bases; unmatched bases: 6. The germline V gene encodes CDR1 MNHEY and CDR2 SMNVEV (reference sequence). Authors' analysis steps: The authors estimated nucleated cell counts from reference gene primer amplification. Generated by immunoSEQ multiplex PCR, the TCRdb table keeps only in-frame clones and is missing some. The V and J calls and clone size are taken from that table; D and trimming were inferred from the DNA. The sample has roughly 120,000 clones; over 80% are singletons. This TCR was recovered from a woman aged 55-70 years with acute or convalescent COVID-19. V usage is TRBV27 and J usage is TRBJ1-2; 7 nucleotides align to TRBD1. The sequenced sample consisted of peripheral blood. CDR3 residues: CASSRDSAYGYTF. The CDR3 bases are TGTGCCAGCAGCCGGGACAGCGCTTATGGCTACACCTTC.